A single sample gave rise to the 2 T cell receptor beta chains below, sequenced in a study of regulatory T cells in long-lasting Graves disease. The sample's time point: newly diagnosed GD, antithyroid drugs for less than 3 months. The TCR library was made from RNA that had been extracted from PBMCs in TRIzol. Arm-PCR of CDR3 regions and iRepertoire HTBI primers were the basis on which TCR beta libraries were built. TCRdb called the multiplex PCR reads again in MiXCR, with one record for every CDR3 protein. This sample has approximately 270,000 distinct CDR3 sequences, with around a sixth found just once. These data were also reused for a study on T cells in Graves' hyperthyroidism and ophthalmopathy.

The material was peripheral blood mononuclear cells (PBMCs), obtained at new diagnosis, from a patient treated with antithyroid drugs. These TCRs come from a woman aged 25 to 39 with Graves disease.

This clonotype was counted many times. This rearrangement joins TRBV7-8 to TRBJ1-2; 7 positions agree with TRBD1. The CDR3 length is 15 residues. Germline assignment: CDR1 SGHVS and CDR2 FQNEAQ. With V trimmed by 5 bases and J by 4 bases, 10 bases remained unmatched. CDR3 sequence reads: CASSPRTGSSYGYTF. CDR3 sequence (DNA): TGTGCCAGCAGCCCGAGGACAGGCTCATCCTATGGCTACACCTTC.

This clonotype was detected ten times or more. CDR3 DNA: TGTGCCAGCAGTTTAGGACAAAAACTCTATGCTTTCTTT. Amino acid sequence: CASSLGQKLYAFF. The chain links TRBV12-3 or TRBV12-4 to TRBJ1-1; D gene uncertain. Trimming removed 1 base from V and 11 bases from J, with 14 bases in between. This CDR3 contains 13 residues.